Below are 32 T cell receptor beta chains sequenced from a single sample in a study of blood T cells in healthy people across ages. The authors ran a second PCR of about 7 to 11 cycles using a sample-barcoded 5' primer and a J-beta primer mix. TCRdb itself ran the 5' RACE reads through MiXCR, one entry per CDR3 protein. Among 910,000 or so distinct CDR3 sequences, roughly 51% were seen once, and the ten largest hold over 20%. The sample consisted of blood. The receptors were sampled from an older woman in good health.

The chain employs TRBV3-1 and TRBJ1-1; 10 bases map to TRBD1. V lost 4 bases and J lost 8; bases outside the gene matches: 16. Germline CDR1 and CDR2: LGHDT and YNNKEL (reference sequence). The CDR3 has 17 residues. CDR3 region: CASSPNPGQGRSWEAFF. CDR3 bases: TGTGCCAGCAGCCCGAATCCGGGACAGGGGCGAAGCTGGGAAGCTTTCTTT.

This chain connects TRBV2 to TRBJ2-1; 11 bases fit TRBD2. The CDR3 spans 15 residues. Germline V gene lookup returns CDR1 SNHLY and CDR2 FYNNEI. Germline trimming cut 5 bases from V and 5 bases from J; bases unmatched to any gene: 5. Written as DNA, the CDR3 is TGTGCCAGCAGTCGACTAGCGGGAACCCACAATGAGCAGTTCTTC. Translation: CASSRLAGTHNEQFF.

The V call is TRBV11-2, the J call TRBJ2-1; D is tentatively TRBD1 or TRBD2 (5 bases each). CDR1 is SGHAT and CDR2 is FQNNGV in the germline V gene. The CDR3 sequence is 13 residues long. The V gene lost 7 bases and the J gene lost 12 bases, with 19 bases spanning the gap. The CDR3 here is CASTLGQGRGQFF. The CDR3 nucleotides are TGTGCCAGCACCCTAGGGCAGGGCCGGGGGCAGTTCTTC.

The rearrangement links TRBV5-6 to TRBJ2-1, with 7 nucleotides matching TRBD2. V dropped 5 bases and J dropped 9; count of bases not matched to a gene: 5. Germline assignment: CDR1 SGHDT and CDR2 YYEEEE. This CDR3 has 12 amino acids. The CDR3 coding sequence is TGTGCCAGCAGTAGCGGGTTCGGTGAGCAGTTCTTC. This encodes CASSSGFGEQFF. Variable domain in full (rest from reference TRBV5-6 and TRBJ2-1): DAGVTQSPTHLIKTRGQQVTLRCSPKSGHDTVSWYQQALGQGPQFIFQYYEEEERQRGNFPDRFSGHQFPNYSSELNVNALLLGDSALYLCASSSGFGEQFFGPGTRLTVL.

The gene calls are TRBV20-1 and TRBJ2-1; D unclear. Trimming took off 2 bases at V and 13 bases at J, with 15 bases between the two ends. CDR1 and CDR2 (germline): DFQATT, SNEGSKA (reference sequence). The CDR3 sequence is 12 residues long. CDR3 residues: CSARPRLIHQFF. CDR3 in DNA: TGCAGTGCTAGACCTCGACTCATTCACCAGTTCTTC.

CDR3 in DNA: TGCAGTGCTAGAGCAGGGTTTGGGAACACTGAAGCTTTCTTT. Its protein is CSARAGFGNTEAFF. The chain carries TRBV20-1 and TRBJ1-1; D possibly corresponds to TRBD1 (5 bases). Germline V lookup: CDR1 DFQATT, CDR2 SNEGSKA (reference sequence). V shed 1 base and J shed 1 base, with 10 bases lying between them. This CDR3 is built from 14 residues.

As DNA, the CDR3 is TGTGCCAGCAGTTCAGCGTGGACAGGGGCTTTCTTT. It translates to CASSSAWTGAFF. The chain is built from TRBV12-3 or TRBV12-4 and TRBJ1-1; 8 nucleotides agree with TRBD1. The CDR3 sequence is 12 residues long. Unmatched junction bases numbered 6, after V lost 4 bases and J lost 11 bases.

The CDR3 here is CASKRVGDRGPYEQYF. CDR3 bases: TGTGCCAGCAAAAGAGTCGGGGACAGGGGTCCCTACGAGCAGTACTTC. The chain has TRBV7-8 and TRBJ2-4, with 10 bases that match TRBD1. The end of the DNA is better explained by TRBJ2-7, so the J call may be wrong. The CDR3 spans 16 residues. Per the germline V gene, CDR1 is SGHVS and CDR2 is FQNEAQ.

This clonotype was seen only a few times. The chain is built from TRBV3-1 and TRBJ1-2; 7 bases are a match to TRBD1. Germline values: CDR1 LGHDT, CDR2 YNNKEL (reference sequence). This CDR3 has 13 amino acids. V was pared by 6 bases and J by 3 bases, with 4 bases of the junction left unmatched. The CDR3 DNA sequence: TGTGCCAGCAGGCTACAGGGGTACTATGGCTACACCTTC. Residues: CASRLQGYYGYTF.

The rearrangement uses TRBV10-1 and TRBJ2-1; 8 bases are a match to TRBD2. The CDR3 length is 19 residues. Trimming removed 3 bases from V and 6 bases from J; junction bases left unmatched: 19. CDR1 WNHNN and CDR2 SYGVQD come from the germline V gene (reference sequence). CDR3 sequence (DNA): TGCGCCAGCAGTGACCCTATCCCAAAATTAGCGGGGAGGACCAATGAGCAGTTCTTC. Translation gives CASSDPIPKLAGRTNEQFF.

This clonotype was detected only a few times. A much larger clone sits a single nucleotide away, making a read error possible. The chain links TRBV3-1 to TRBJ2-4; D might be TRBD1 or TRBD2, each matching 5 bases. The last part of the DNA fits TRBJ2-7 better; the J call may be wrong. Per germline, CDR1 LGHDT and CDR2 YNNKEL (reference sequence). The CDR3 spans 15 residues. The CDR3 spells CTSSQGDLSLYEQYF. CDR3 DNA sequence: TGTACCAGCAGCCAAGGGGACCTCTCTCTCTACGAGCAGTACTTC.

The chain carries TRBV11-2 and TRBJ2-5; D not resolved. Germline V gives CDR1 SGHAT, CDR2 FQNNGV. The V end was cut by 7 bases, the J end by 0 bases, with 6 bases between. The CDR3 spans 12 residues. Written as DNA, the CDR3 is TGTGCCAGCACCAAGCACCAAGAGACCCAGTACTTC. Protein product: CASTKHQETQYF. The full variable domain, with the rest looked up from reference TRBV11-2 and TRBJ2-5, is EAGVAQSPRYKIIEKRQSVAFWCNPISGHATLYWYQQILGQGPKLLIQFQNNGVVDDSQLPKDRFSAERLKGVDSTLKIQPAKLEDSAVYLCASTKHQETQYFGPGTRLLVL.

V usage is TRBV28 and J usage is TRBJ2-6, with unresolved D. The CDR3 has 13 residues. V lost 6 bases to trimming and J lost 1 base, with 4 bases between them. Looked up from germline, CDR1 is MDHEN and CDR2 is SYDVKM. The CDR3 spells CASRQSGANVLTF. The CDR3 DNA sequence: TGTGCCAGCAGACAGTCTGGGGCCAACGTCCTGACTTTC.

CDR3 coding DNA: TGTGCCAGCAGGGTGGCTCAGGGGGCTTCACCCCTCCACTTT. This gives the protein CASRVAQGASPLHF. The V and J genes are TRBV7-9 and TRBJ1-6; 8 bases agree with TRBD1. In germline, CDR1 is SEHNR, CDR2 FQNEAQ (reference sequence). Trimming cost V 6 bases and J 9 bases; bases outside gene matches: 7. The CDR3 is 14 amino acids.

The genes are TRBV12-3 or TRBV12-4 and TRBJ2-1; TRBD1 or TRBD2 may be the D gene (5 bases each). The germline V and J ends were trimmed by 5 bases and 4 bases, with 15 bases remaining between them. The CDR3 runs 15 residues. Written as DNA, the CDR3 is TGTGCCAGCAGTCCCCGGGACGGACCTTACAATGAGCAGTTCTTC. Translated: CASSPRDGPYNEQFF.

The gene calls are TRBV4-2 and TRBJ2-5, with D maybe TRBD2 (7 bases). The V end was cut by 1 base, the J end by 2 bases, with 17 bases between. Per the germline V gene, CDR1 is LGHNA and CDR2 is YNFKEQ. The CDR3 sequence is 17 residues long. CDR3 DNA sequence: TGTGCCAGCAGCCAAGGTTGGGGGGGGGACACACAAGAGACCCAGTACTTC. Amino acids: CASSQGWGGDTQETQYF.

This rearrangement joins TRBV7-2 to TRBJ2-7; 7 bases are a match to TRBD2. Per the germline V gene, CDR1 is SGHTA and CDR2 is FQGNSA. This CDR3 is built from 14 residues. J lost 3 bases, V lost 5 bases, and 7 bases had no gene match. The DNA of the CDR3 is TGTGCCAGCAGCCCTACCTGGACTAGCTACGAGCAGTACTTC. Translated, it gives CASSPTWTSYEQYF.

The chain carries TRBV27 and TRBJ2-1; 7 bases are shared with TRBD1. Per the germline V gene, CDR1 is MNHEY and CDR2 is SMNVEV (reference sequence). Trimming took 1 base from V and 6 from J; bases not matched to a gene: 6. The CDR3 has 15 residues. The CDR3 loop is CASSLYRGEGNEQFF. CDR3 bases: TGTGCCAGCAGTTTATACAGGGGAGAGGGCAATGAGCAGTTCTTC.

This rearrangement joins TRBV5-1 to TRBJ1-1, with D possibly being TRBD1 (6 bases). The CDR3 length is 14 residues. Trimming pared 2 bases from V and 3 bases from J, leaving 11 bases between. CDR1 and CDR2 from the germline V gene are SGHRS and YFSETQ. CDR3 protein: CASSFSTGYTEAFF. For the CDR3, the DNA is TGCGCCAGCAGCTTCTCTACAGGGTACACTGAAGCTTTCTTT.

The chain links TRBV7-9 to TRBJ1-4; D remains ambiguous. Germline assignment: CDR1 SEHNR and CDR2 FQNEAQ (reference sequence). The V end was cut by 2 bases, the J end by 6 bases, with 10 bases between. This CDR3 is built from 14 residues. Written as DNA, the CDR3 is TGTGCCAGCAGCTTAAAAGGCGGTGATGAAAAACTGTTTTTT. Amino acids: CASSLKGGDEKLFF.

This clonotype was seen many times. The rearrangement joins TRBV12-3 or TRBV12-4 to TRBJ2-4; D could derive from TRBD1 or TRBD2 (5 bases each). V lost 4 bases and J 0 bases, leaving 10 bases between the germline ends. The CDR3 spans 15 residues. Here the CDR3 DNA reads TGTGCCAGCAGTTCTTCCGGGACAGCCAAAAACATTCAGTACTTC. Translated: CASSSSGTAKNIQYF.

This CDR3 is CSANHGTRPTETQYF. CDR3 sequence (DNA): TGCAGTGCGAACCACGGGACGAGACCCACAGAGACCCAGTACTTC. This chain connects TRBV20-1 to TRBJ2-4; possibly TRBD1 or TRBD2 for D (5 bases each). Gene TRBJ2-5 matches the end of the DNA better, so the J call may be wrong. The germline CDR1 and CDR2 sequences are DFQATT and SNEGSKA (reference sequence). The length of the CDR3 is 15 residues.

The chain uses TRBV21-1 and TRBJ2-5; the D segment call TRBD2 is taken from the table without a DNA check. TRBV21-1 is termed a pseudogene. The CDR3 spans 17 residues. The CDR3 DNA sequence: TGTGCCAGCAGCACCCGCGGCGGACAGCGGGAGGACGAGACCCAGTACTTC. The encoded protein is CASSTRGGQREDETQYF.

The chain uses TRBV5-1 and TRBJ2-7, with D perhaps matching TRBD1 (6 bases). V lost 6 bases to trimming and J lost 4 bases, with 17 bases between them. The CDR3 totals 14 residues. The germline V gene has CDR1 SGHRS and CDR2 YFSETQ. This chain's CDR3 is CASMGHPEEYEQYF. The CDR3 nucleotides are TGCGCCAGCATGGGACACCCGGAGGAATACGAGCAGTACTTC.

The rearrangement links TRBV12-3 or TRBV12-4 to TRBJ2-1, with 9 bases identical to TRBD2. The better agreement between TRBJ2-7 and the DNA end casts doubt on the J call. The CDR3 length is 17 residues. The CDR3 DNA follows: TGTGCCAGCAGTTTAGGCGGGAGGGCCAAATCCTACAATGAGCAGTACTTC. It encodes CASSLGGRAKSYNEQYF.

The CDR3 DNA reads as TGCGCCAGCAGCTTGGTCAACAGGGCCTACGAGCAGTACTTC. It specifies CASSLVNRAYEQYF. This chain connects TRBV5-1 to TRBJ2-7; D is possibly TRBD1 (6 bases). Germline V gives CDR1 SGHRS, CDR2 YFSETQ. This CDR3 is 14 amino acids long. Trimming took 0 bases from V and 2 from J, leaving 9 bases between them.

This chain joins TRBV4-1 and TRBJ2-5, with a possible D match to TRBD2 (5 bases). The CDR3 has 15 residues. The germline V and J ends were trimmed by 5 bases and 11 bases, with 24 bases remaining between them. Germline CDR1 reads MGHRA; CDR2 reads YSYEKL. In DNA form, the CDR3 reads TGCGCCAGCAGCTACTCTCCAAGGCTAGCCGATGAGCAGTACTTC. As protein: CASSYSPRLADEQYF.

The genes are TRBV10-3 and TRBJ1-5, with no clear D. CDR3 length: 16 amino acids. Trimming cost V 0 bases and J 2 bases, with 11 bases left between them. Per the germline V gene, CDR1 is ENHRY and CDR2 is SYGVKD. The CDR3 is CAISESIGIGNQPQHF. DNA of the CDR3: TGTGCCATCAGTGAGTCGATCGGGATCGGCAATCAGCCCCAGCATTTT.

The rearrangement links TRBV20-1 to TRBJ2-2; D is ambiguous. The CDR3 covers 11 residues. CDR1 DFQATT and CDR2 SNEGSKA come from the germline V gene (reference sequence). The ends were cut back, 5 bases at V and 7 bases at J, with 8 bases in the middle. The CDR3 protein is CSAPLHGELFF. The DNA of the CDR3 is TGCAGTGCTCCCCTCCACGGGGAGCTGTTTTTT.

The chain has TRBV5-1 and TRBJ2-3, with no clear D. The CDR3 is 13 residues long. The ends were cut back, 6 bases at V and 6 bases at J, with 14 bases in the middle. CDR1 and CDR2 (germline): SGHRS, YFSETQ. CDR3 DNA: TGCGCCAGCACCCTGTCCTCTGTGGATACGCAGTATTTT. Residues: CASTLSSVDTQYF. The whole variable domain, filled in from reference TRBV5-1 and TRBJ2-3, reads KAGVTQTPRYLIKTRGQQVTLSCSPISGHRSVSWYQQTPGQGLQFLFEYFSETQRNKGNFPGRFSGRQFSNSRSEMNVSTLELGDSALYLCASTLSSVDTQYFGPGTRLTVL.

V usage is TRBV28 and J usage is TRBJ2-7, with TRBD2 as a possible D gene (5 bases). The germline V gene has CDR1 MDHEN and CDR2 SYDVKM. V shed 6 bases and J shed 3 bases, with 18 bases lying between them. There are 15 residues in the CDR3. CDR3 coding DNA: TGTGCCAGCAGGGGAGATAGGGAGTTCGGCTACGAGCAGTACTTC. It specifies CASRGDREFGYEQYF.

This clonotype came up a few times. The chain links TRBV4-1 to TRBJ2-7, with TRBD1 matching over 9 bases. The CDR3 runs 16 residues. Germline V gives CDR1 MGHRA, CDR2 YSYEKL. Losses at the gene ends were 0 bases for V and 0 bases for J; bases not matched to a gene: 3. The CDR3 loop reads CASSQDGTGTSYEQYF. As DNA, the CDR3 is TGCGCCAGCAGCCAAGATGGGACAGGGACCTCCTACGAGCAGTACTTC.